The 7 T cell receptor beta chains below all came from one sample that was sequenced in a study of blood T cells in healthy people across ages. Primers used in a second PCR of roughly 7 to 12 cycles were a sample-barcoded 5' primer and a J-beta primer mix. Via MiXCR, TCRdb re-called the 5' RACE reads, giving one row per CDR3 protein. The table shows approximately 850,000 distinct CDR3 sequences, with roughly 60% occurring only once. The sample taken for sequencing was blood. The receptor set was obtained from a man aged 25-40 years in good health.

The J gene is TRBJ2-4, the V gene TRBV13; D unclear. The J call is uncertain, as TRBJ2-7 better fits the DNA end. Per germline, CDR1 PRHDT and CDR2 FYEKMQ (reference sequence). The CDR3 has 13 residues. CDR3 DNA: TGTGCCAGCAGCTTCAACGACCTCTACGAGCAGTACTTC. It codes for CASSFNDLYEQYF.

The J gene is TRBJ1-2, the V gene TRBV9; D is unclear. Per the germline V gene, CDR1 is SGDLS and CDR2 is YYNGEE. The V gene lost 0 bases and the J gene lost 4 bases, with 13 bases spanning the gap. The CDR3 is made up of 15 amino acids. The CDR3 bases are TGTGCCAGCAGCGTAGTGACGGCAGGACCCTATGGCTACACCTTC. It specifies CASSVVTAGPYGYTF.

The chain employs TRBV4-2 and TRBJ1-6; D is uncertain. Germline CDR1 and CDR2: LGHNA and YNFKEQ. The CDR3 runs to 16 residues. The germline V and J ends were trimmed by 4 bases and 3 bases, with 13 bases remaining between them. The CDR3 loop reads CASSPRPTVYNSPLHF. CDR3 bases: TGTGCCAGCAGCCCGAGACCCACAGTCTATAATTCACCCCTCCACTTT.

This CDR3 is CASSQDSRSAYEQYF. CDR3 coding DNA: TGCGCCAGCAGCCAGGACTCGCGGTCCGCCTACGAGCAGTACTTC. The chain joins TRBV4-3 to TRBJ2-5; D perhaps matches TRBD2 (5 bases). The closer fit of TRBJ2-7 to the DNA end suggests the J call may be wrong. Per the germline V gene, CDR1 is LGHNA and CDR2 is YSLEER. The CDR3 extends over 15 amino acids.

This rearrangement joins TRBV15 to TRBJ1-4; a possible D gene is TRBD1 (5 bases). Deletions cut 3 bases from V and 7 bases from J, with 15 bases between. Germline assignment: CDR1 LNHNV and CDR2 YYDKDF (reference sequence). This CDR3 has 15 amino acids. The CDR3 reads CATSRDTSSSEKLFF. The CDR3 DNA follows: TGTGCCACCAGCAGGGACACCTCCTCGAGTGAAAAACTGTTTTTT.

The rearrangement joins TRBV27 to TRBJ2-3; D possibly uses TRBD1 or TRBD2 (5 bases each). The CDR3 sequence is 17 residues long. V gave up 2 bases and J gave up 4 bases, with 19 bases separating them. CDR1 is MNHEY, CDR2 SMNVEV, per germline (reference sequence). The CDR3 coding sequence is TGTGCCAGCAGTTTAAGAGGTTGGGGGACCGAAGCAGATACGCAGTATTTT. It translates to CASSLRGWGTEADTQYF.

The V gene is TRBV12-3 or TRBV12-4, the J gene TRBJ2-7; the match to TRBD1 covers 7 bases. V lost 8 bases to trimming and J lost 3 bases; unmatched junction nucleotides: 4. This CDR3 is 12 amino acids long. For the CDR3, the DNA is TGTGCCAGCGCACGGGACAGCTACGAGCAGTACTTC. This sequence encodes CASARDSYEQYF.